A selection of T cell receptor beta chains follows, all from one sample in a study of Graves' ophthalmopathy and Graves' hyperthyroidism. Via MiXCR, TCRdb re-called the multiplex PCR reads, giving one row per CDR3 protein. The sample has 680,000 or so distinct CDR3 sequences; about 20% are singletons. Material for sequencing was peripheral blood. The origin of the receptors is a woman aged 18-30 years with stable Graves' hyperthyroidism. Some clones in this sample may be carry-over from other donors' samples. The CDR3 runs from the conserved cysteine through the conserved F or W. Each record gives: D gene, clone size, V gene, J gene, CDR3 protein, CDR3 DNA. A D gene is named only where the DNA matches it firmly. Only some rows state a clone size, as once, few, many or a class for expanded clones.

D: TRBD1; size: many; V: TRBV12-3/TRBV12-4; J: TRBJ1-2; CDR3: CASDNRDRSLNYGYTF; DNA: TGTGCCAGCGATAACCGGGACAGGTCCCTGAACTATGGCTACACCTTC
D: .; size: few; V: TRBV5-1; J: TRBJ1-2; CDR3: CASSSSEGTSGYTF; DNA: TGCGCCAGCAGCTCCTCGGAGGGGACCTCTGGCTACACCTTC
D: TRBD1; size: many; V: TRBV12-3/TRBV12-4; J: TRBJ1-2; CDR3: CASSALTGSYGYTF; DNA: TGTGCCAGCAGTGCCCTGACAGGGAGCTATGGCTACACCTTC
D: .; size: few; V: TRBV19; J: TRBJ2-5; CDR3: CASSMGGKAKETQYF; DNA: TGTGCCAGTAGTATGGGTGGGAAGGCTAAAGAGACCCAGTACTTC
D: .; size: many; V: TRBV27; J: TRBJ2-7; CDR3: CASSSSRVHEQYF; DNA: TGTGCCAGCAGTTCATCGCGCGTCCACGAGCAGTACTTC
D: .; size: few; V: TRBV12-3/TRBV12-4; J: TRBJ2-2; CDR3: CASCSGDTGELFF; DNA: TGTGCCAGCTGTTCAGGAGACACCGGGGAGCTGTTTTTT
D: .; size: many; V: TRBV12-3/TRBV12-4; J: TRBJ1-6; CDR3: CASSPNPRSSYNSPLHF; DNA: TGTGCCAGCAGTCCTAATCCGAGGAGCTCCTATAATTCACCCCTCCACTTT
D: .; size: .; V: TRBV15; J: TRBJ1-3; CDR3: CATSRAHSLSGNTIYF; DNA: TGTGCCACCAGCAGAGCCCACAGCCTCTCTGGAAACACCATATATTTT
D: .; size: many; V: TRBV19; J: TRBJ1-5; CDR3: CASSKGRISNNQPQHF; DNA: TGTGCCAGTAGCAAAGGACGGATTAGCAACAATCAGCCCCAGCATTTT
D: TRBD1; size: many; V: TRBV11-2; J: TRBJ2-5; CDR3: CASSPLDRVVGKETQYF; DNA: TGTGCCAGCAGCCCCCTGGACAGGGTTGTGGGCAAAGAGACCCAGTACTTC
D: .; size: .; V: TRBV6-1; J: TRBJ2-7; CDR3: CASSGGIGIYEQYF; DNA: TGTGCCAGCAGTGGAGGAATAGGGATCTACGAGCAGTACTTC
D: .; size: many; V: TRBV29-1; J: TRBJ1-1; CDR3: CSVQGRLNTEAFF; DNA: TGCAGCGTCCAGGGGCGTTTGAACACTGAAGCTTTCTTT
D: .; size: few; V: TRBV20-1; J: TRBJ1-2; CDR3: CSARTGVYGYTF; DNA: TGCAGTGCTAGGACCGGAGTGTATGGCTACACCTTC
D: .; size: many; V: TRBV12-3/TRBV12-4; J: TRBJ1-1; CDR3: CASSFYRAGGAFF; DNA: TGTGCCAGCAGTTTTTACAGGGCGGGGGGGGCTTTCTTT
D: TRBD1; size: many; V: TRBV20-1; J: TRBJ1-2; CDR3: CSAIFEGQGFNGYTF; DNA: TGCAGTGCTATTTTTGAGGGACAGGGATTTAACGGCTACACCTTC
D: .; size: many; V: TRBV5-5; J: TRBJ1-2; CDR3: CASSLGKANYGYTF; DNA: TGTGCCAGCAGCTTGGGGAAAGCTAACTATGGCTACACCTTC
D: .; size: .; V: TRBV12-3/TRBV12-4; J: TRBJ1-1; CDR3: CASGGGGTEAFF; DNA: TGTGCCAGCGGCGGGGGAGGGACTGAAGCTTTCTTT
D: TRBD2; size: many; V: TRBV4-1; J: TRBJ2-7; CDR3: CASSQVGLAGNEQYF; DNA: TGCGCCAGCAGCCAAGTAGGACTAGCGGGTAACGAGCAGTACTTC
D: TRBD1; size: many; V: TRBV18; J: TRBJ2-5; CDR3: CASSPRTGQETQYF; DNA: TGTGCCAGCAGTCCACGGACAGGACAAGAGACCCAGTACTTC
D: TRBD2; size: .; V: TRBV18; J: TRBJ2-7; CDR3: CVSSQLAGYEQYF; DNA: TGTGTCAGCTCACAACTAGCGGGGTACGAGCAGTACTTC
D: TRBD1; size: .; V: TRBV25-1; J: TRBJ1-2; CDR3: CASSGSRDRPSYGYTF; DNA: TGTGCCAGCAGTGGGTCACGGGACAGGCCATCCTATGGCTACACCTTC
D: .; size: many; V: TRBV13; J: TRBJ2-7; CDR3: CASINADSPLGEQYF; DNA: TGTGCCAGCATCAATGCAGACAGCCCGCTGGGGGAGCAGTACTTC
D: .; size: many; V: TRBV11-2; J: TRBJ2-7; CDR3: CASSPLSSGLPYEQYF; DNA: TGTGCCAGCAGCCCCTTGTCGTCGGGTTTACCGTACGAGCAGTACTTC
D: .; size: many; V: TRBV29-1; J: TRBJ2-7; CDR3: CSVRTQIYEQYF; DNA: TGCAGCGTCCGGACTCAGATCTACGAGCAGTACTTC
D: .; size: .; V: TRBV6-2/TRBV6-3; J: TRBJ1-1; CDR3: CASSYSNGGAFF; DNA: TGTGCCAGCAGTTACTCGAACGGAGGAGCTTTCTTT
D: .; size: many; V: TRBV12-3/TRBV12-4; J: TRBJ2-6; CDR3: CASSFPGANVLTF; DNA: TGTGCCAGCAGTTTTCCTGGGGCCAACGTCCTGACTTTC
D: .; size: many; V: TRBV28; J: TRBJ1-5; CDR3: CASRLGTYQPQHF; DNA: TGTGCCAGCAGGCTCGGGACTTATCAGCCCCAGCATTTT
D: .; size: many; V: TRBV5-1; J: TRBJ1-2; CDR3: CASSPGRSYGYTF; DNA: TGCGCCAGCAGCCCCGGACGGAGCTATGGCTACACCTTC
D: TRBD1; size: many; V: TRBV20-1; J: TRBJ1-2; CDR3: CSASPGTGGRGYTF; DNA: TGCAGTGCTAGCCCCGGGACAGGGGGCAGAGGCTACACCTTC
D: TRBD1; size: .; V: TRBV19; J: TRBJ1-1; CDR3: CASIDNRGAFF; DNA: TGTGCCAGTATCGATAACAGGGGAGCTTTCTTT
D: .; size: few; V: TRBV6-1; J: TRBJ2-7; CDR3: CASSEESAGSHEQYF; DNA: TGTGCCAGCAGTGAAGAGAGCGCGGGCTCCCACGAGCAGTACTTC
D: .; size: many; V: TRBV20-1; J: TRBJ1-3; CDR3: CSARAGSGNTIYF; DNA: TGCAGTGCTAGAGCGGGATCTGGAAACACCATATATTTT
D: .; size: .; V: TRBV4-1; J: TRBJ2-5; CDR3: CASSQRPAGGETQYF; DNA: TGCGCCAGCAGCCAGCGACCAGCGGGCGGAGAGACCCAGTACTTC
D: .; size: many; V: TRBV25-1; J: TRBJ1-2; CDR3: CASSVSVANYGYTF; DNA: TGTGCCAGCAGTGTATCAGTAGCTAACTATGGCTACACCTTC
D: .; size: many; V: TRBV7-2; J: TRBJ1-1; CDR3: CASSKFTEAFF; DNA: TGTGCCAGCTCGAAGTTCACTGAAGCTTTCTTT
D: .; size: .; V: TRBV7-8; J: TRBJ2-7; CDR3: CASSLKWTVSYEQYF; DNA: TGTGCCAGCAGCTTAAAGTGGACAGTCTCCTACGAGCAGTACTTC
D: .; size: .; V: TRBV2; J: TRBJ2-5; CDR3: CASSGRVEETQYF; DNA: TGTGCCAGCAGTGGTCGGGTGGAAGAGACCCAGTACTTC
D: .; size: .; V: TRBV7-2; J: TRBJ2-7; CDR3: CASSHEPIYEQYF; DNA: TGTGCCAGCAGCCATGAACCCATCTACGAGCAGTACTTC
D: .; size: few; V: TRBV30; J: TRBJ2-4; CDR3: CAWSPGYKNIQYF; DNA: TGTGCCTGGAGTCCGGGCTACAAAAACATTCAGTACTTC
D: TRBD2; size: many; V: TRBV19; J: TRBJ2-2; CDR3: CASSRLAGSNTGELFF; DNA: TGTGCCAGTAGTAGACTAGCGGGTTCGAACACCGGGGAGCTGTTTTTT
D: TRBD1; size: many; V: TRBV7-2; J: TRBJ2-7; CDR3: CASSLQGQGPSYEQYF; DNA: TGTGCCAGCAGCTTACAGGGACAGGGGCCTTCCTACGAGCAGTACTTC
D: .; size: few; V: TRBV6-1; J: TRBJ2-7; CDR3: CASGQSMHYEQYF; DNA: TGTGCCAGTGGACAGTCTATGCACTACGAGCAGTACTTC
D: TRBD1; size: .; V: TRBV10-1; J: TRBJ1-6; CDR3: CASSPGTGPNSPLHF; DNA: TGCGCCAGCAGTCCCGGGACAGGACCCAATTCACCCCTCCACTTT
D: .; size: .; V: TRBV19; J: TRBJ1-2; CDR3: CASSHDTLDGYTF; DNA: TGTGCCAGTAGTCACGACACCTTAGATGGCTACACCTTC
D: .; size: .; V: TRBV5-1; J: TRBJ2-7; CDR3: CASSLLADYEQYF; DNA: TGCGCCAGCAGCTTGCTGGCAGACTACGAGCAGTACTTC
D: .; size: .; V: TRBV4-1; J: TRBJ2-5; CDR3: CASSQDNVQETRYF; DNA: TGCGCCAGCAGCCAAGATAACGTCCAAGAGACCCGGTACTTC